The clone carrying this T cell receptor beta chain appeared a few times. The second PCR ran roughly 6 to 11 cycles with a sample-barcoded 5' primer and J-beta primers. TCRdb recomputed calls from the 5' RACE reads with MiXCR, one row per CDR3 protein. This sample has 1.5 million to 2 million distinct CDR3 sequences; just under 50% occur once, and the top ten carry approximately 2.1%. This specimen comes from a study of blood T cells in healthy people across ages. V was clipped by 3 bases and J by 5 bases, with 14 bases between them. This CDR3 spans 15 amino acids. Germline V lookup: CDR1 SGHDN, CDR2 FVKESK.

Sequencing was done on a sample of blood. The origin of this receptor is a woman between 35 and 50 years old in good health. The chain carries TRBV14 and TRBJ2-1, with D possibly being TRBD1 (6 bases). In DNA form, the CDR3 reads TGTGCCAGCAGCCAGGGTGACAGGCGGCACAATGAGCAGTTCTTC. Its translation is CASSQGDRRHNEQFF.